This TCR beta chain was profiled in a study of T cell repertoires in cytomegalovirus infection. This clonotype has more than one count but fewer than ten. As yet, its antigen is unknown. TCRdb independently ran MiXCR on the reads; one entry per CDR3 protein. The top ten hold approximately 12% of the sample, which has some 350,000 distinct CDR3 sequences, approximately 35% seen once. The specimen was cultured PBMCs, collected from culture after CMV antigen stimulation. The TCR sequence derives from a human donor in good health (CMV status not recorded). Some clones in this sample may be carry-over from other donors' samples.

As DNA, the CDR3 is TGTGCCAGCAGCTCCCGGACAGGAGGAAGAACAGATACGCAGTATTTT. Protein sequence: CASSSRTGGRTDTQYF. The chain combines TRBV11-2 with TRBJ2-3; 7 bases map to TRBD1. Germline V gene sequence: CDR1 SGHAT, CDR2 FQNNGV. CDR3 length: 16 residues. Losses at the gene ends were 4 bases for V and 3 bases for J; bases not matched to a gene: 10.